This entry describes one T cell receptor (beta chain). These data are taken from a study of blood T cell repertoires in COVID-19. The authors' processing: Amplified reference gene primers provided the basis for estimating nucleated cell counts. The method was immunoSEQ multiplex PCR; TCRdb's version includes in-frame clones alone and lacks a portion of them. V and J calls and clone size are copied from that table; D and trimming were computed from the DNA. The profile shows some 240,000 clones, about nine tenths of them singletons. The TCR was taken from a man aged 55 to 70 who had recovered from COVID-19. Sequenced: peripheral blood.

CDR3: CASSPPPNRGPSAGTDTQYF. CDR3 bases: TGTGCCAGCAGTCCCCCTCCGAACAGGGGCCCTTCCGCGGGCACAGATACGCAGTATTTT. V and J are TRBV21-1 and TRBJ2-3; the D call TRBD1 from the table was never checked on the DNA. TRBV21-1 is termed a pseudogene. The CDR3 extends over 20 amino acids.